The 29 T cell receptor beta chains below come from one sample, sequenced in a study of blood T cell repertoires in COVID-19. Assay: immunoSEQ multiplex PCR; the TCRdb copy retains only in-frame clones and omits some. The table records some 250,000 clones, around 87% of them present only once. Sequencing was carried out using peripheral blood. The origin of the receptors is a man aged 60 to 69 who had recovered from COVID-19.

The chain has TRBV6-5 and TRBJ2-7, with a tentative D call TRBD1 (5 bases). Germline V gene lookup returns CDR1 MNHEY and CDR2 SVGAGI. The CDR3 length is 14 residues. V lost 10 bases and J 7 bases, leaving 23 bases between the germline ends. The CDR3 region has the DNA TGTGCCACACAGAGTCGAGGCCAACAGGTGGAGCAGTACTTC. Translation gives CATQSRGQQVEQYF.

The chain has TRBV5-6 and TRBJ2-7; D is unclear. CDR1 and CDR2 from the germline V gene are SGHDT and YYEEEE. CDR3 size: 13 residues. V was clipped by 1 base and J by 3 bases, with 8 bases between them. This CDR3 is CASSLQTHYEQYV. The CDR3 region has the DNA TGTGCCAGCAGCTTGCAGACACACTACGAGCAGTACGTC.

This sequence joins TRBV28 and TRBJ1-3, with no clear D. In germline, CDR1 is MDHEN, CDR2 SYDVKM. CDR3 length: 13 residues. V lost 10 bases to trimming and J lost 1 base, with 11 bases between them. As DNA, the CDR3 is TGTGCCATCCTACAGCCTTCTGGAAACACCATATATTTT. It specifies CAILQPSGNTIYF.

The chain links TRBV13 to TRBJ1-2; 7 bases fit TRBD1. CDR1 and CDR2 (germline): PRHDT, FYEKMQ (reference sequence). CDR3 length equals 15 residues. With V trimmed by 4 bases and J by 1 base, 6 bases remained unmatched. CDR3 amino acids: CASSSLTGYNYGYTF. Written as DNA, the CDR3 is TGTGCCAGCAGCTCATTGACAGGGTATAACTATGGCTACACCTTC.

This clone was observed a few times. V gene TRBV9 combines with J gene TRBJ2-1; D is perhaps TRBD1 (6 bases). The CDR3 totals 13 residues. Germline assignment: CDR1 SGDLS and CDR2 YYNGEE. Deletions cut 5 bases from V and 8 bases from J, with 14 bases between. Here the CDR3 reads CASRAGTRDEQFF. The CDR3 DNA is TGTGCCAGCAGAGCCGGGACAAGGGATGAGCAGTTCTTC.

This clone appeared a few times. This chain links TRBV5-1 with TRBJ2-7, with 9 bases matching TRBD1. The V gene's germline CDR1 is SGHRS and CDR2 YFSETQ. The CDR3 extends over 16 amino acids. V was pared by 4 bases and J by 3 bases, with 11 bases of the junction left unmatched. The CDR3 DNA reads TGCGCCAGCAGCCACAATCCGGGACAGGGAAGCTACGAGCAGTACTTC. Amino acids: CASSHNPGQGSYEQYF.

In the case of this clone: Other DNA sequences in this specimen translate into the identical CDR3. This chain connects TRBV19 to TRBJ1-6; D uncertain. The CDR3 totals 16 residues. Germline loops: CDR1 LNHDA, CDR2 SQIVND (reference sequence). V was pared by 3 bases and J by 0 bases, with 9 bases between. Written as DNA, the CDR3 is TGTGCCAGTAGTATTAGTTGGAGCTCCTATAATTCACCCCTCCACTTT. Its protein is CASSISWSSYNSPLHF.

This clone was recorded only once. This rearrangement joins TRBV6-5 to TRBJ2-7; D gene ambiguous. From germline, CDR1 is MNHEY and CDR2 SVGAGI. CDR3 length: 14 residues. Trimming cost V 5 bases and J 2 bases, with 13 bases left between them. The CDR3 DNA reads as TGTGCCAGCAGTCCCCCTGGGCAGACCTACGAGCAGTACGTC. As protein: CASSPPGQTYEQYV.

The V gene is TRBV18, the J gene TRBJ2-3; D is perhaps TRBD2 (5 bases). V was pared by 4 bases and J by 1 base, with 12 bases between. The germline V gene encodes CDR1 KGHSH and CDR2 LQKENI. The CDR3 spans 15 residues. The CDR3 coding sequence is TGTGCCAGCTCACAAACTAGTCCTGGCACAGATACGCAGTATTTT. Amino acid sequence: CASSQTSPGTDTQYF.

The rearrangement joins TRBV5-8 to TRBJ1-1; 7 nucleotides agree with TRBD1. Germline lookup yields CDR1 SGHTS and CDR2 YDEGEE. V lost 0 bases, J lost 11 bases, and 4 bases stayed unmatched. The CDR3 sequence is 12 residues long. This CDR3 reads CASSLGQGDAFF. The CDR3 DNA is TGTGCCAGCAGCTTGGGACAGGGTGACGCTTTCTTT.

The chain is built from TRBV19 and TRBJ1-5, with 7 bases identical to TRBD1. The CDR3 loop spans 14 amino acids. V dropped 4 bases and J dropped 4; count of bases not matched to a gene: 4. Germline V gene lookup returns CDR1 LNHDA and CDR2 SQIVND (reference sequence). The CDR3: CASSTGGRNQPQHF. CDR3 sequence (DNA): TGTGCCAGTAGTACAGGGGGGAGGAATCAGCCCCAGCATTTT.

This CDR3 is CASSPPSGGAGETQYF. In DNA, the CDR3 is TGTGCCAGCTCACCCCCTAGCGGGGGGGCCGGGGAGACCCAGTACTTC. The chain recombines TRBV18 with TRBJ2-5; 12 nucleotides line up with TRBD2. From germline, CDR1 is KGHSH and CDR2 LQKENI. This CDR3 contains 16 residues. The ends lost 3 bases at V and 5 bases at J; junction bases unmatched: 7.

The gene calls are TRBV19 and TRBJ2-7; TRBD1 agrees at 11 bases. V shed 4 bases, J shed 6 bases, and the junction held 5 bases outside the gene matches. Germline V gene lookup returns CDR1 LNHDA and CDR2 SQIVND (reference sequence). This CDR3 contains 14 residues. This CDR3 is CASSTAGTGGEQYF. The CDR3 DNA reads TGTGCCAGTAGTACCGCCGGGACAGGGGGCGAGCAGTACTTC.

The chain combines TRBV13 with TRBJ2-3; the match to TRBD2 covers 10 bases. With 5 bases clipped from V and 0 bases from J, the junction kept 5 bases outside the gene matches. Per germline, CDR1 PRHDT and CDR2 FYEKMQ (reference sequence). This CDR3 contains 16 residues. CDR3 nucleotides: TGTGCCAGCAGCCAGCGGGGGGGCCTTAGCACAGATACGCAGTATTTT. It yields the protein CASSQRGGLSTDTQYF.

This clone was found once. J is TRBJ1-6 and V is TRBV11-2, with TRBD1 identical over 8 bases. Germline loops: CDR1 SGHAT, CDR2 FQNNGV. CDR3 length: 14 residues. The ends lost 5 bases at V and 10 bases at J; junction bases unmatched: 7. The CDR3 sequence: CASSATGVGSPLHF. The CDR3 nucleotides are TGTGCCAGCAGCGCGACAGGGGTAGGGTCACCCCTCCACTTT.

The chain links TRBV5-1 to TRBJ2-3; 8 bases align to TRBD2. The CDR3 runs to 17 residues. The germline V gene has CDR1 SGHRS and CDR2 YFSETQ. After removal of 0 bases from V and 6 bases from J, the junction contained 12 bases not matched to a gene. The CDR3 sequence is CASSLGSRSGVRDTQYF. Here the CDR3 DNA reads TGCGCCAGCAGCTTGGGGAGTCGTAGCGGGGTGCGGGATACGCAGTATTTT. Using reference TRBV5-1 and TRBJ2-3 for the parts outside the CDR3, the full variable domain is KAGVTQTPRYLIKTRGQQVTLSCSPISGHRSVSWYQQTPGQGLQFLFEYFSETQRNKGNFPGRFSGRQFSNSRSEMNVSTLELGDSALYLCASSLGSRSGVRDTQYFGPGTRLTVL.

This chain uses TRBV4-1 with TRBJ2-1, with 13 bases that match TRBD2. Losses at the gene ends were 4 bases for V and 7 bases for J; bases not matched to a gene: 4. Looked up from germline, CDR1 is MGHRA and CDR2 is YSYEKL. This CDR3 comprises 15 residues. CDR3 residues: CASSPGLAGRNEQFF. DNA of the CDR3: TGCGCCAGCAGCCCGGGACTAGCGGGGCGGAATGAGCAGTTCTTC.

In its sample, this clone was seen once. The CDR3 protein is CASGGSTDTQYF. DNA of the CDR3: TGTGCCAGCGGGGGGAGCACAGATACGCAGTATTTT. V and J are TRBV6-5 and TRBJ2-3; D is perhaps TRBD2 (6 bases). The germline V gene has CDR1 MNHEY and CDR2 SVGAGI. Trimming took 8 bases from V and 0 from J, leaving 6 bases between them. CDR3 length: 12 residues.

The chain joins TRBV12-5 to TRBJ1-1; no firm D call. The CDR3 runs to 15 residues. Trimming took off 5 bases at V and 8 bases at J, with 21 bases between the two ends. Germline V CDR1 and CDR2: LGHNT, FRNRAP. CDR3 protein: CASGPPPGNKTEAFF. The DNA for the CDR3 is TGTGCTAGTGGTCCCCCTCCCGGGAACAAAACGGAAGCTTTCTTT.

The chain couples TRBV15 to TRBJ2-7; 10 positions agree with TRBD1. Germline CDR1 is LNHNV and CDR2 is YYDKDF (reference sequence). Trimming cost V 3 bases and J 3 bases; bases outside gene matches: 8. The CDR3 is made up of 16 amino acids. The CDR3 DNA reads TGTGCCACCAGCAGCGGCGTGACAGGGGGCTTCTACGAGCAGTACTTC. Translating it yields CATSSGVTGGFYEQYF. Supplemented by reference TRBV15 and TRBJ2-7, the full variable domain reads DAMVIQNPRYQVTQFGKPVTLSCSQTLNHNVMYWYQQKSSQAPKLLFHYYDKDFNNEADTPDNFQSRRPNTSFCFLDIRSPGLGDTAMYLCATSSGVTGGFYEQYFGPGTRLTVT.

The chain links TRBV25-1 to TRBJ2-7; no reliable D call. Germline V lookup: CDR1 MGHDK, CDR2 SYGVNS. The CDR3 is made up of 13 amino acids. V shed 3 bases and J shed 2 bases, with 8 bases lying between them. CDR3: CASSDWQTYEQYF. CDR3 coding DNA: TGTGCCAGCAGTGATTGGCAGACCTACGAGCAGTACTTC.

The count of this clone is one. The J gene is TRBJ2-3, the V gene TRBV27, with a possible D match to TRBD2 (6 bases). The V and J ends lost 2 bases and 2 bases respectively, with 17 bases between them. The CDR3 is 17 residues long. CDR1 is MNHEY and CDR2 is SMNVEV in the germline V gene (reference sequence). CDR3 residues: CASSLRLAGPYTDTQYF. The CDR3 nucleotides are TGTGCCAGCAGTTTAAGGCTTGCGGGACCATACACAGATACGCAGTATTTT.

This CDR3 is CASSPSGSNQPQHF. The CDR3 DNA reads as TGTGCCAGCTCACCGAGCGGCAGCAATCAGCCCCAGCATTTT. V gene TRBV18 combines with J gene TRBJ1-5; D uncertain. The CDR3 consists of 14 residues. Trimming removed 3 bases at V and 1 base at J, with 7 bases between. Germline V gene sequence: CDR1 KGHSH, CDR2 LQKENI. The full variable domain, rest sourced from reference TRBV18 and TRBJ1-5, is NAGVMQNPRHLVRRRGQEARLRCSPMKGHSHVYWYRQLPEEGLKFMVYLQKENIIDESGMPKERFSAEFPKEGPSILRIQQVVRGDSAAYFCASSPSGSNQPQHFGDGTRLSIL.

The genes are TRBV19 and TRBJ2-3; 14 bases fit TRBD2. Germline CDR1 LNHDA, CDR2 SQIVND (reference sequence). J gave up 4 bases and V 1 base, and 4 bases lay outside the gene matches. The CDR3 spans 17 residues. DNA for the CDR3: TGTGCCAGTAGTATAGGAGGACTAGCGGGGGGCCCAGATACGCAGTATTTT. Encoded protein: CASSIGGLAGGPDTQYF.

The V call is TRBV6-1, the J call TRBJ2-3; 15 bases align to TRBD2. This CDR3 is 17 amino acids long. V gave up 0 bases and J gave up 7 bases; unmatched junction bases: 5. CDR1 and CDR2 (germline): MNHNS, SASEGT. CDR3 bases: TGTGCCAGCAGTGAAGCCGGGACTAGCGGGGGGCTATATACGCAGTATTTT. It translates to CASSEAGTSGGLYTQYF.

The CDR3 bases are TGTGCCAGTAGTATCTTAGCAGGGGGTTCACCCCTCCACTTT. This gives the protein CASSILAGGSPLHF. The rearrangement uses TRBV19 and TRBJ1-6; 7 nucleotides agree with TRBD1. The length of the CDR3 is 14 residues. Germline assignment: CDR1 LNHDA and CDR2 SQIVND (reference sequence). With 3 bases clipped from V and 9 bases from J, the junction kept 5 bases outside the gene matches.

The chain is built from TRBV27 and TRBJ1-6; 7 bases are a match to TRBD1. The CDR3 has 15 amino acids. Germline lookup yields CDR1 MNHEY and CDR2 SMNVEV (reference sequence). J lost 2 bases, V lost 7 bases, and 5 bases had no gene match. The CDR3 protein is CASKDRATYNSPLHF. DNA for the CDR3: TGTGCCAGCAAAGACAGGGCCACCTATAATTCACCCCTCCACTTT.

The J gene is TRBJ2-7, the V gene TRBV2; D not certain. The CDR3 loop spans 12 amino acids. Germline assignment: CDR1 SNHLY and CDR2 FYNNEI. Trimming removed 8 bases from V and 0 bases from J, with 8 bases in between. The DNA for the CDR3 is TGTGCCAGCTGCATCGGCTCCTACGAGCAGTACTTC. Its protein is CASCIGSYEQYF.

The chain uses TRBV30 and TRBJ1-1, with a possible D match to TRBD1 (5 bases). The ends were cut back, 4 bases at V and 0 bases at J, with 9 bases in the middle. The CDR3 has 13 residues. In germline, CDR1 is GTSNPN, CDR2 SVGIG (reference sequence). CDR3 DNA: TGTGCCTGGAATCGGGGGATGAACACTGAAGCTTTCTTT. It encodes CAWNRGMNTEAFF.